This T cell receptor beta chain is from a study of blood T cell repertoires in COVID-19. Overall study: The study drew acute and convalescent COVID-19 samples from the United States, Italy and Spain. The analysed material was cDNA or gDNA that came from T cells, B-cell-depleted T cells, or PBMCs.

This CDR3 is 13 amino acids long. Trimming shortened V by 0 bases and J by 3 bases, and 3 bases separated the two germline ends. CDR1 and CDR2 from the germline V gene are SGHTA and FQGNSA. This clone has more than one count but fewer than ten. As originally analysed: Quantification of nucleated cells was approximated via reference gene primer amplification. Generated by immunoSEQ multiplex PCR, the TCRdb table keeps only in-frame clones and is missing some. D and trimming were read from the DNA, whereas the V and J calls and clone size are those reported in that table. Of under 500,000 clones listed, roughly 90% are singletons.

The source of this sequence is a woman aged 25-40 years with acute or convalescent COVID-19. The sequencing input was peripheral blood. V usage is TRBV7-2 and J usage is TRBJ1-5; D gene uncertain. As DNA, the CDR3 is TGTGCCAGCAGCTTAGCGTACAATCAGCCCCAGCATTTT. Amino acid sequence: CASSLAYNQPQHF.